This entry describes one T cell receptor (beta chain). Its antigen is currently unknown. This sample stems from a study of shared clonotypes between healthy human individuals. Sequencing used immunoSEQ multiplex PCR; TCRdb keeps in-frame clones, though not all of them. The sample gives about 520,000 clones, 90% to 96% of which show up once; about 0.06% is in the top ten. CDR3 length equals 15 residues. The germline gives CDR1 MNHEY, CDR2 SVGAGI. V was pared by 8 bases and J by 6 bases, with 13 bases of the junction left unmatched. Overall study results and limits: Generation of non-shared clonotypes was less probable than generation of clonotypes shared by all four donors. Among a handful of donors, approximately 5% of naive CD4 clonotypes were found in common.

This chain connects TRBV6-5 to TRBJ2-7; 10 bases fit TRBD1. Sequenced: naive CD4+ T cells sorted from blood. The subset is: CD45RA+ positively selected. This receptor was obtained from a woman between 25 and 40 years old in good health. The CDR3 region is CASGLGTGAPVEQYF. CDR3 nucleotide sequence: TGTGCCAGCGGTCTCGGGACAGGGGCCCCCGTCGAGCAGTACTTC.